This is a list of T cell receptor beta chains from one sample in a study of blood T cell repertoires in COVID-19. Sequencing was performed with immunoSEQ multiplex PCR; in TCRdb, only in-frame clones are kept and a portion is missing. This table has about 220,000 clones, approximately 80% appearing once. Material: peripheral blood. These receptor sequences come from a woman aged 55-75 years who had recovered from COVID-19. Both conserved end residues are part of each CDR3. D genes are given only for firm matches. Clone sizes are given selectively: once, few, many, or a class where the clone is expanded.

V gene: TRBV23-1
D gene: .
J gene: TRBJ2-2
clone size: .
CDR3 protein: CASSQSWQMTGELFF
CDR3 DNA: TGCGCCAGCAGTCAATCTTGGCAGATGACAGGGGAGCTGTTTTTT

V gene: TRBV9
D gene: .
J gene: TRBJ1-2
clone size: .
CDR3 protein: CASSVAQAGNPNYGYTF
CDR3 DNA: TGTGCCAGCAGCGTAGCACAGGCTGGTAATCCTAACTATGGCTACACCTTC

V gene: TRBV7-2
D gene: TRBD1
J gene: TRBJ1-5
clone size: .
CDR3 protein: CASSLRTGLSNQPQHF
CDR3 DNA: TGTGCCAGCAGCTTAAGGACAGGGTTAAGCAATCAGCCCCAGCATTTT

V gene: TRBV29-1
D gene: .
J gene: TRBJ1-3
clone size: .
CDR3 protein: CSVGGGENTIYF
CDR3 DNA: TGCAGCGTTGGAGGGGGTGAAAACACCATATATTTT

V gene: TRBV30
D gene: .
J gene: TRBJ2-3
clone size: .
CDR3 protein: CAWRTGRSTDTQYF
CDR3 DNA: TGTGCCTGGAGGACAGGCAGGAGCACAGATACGCAGTATTTT

V gene: TRBV10-3
D gene: TRBD1
J gene: TRBJ1-2
clone size: .
CDR3 protein: CAISEPPGQGIGYTF
CDR3 DNA: TGTGCCATCAGTGAGCCACCGGGACAGGGTATTGGCTACACCTTC

V gene: TRBV7-9
D gene: TRBD1
J gene: TRBJ1-2
clone size: .
CDR3 protein: CASSLALGTGGGYTF
CDR3 DNA: TGTGCCAGCAGCTTAGCGCTGGGGACAGGGGGTGGCTACACCTTC

V gene: TRBV30
D gene: TRBD2
J gene: TRBJ2-1
clone size: .
CDR3 protein: CAWRLTSGGAVEQFF
CDR3 DNA: TGTGCCTGGCGTCTTACTAGCGGGGGGGCCGTTGAGCAGTTCTTC

V gene: TRBV10-2
D gene: TRBD1
J gene: TRBJ1-5
clone size: .
CDR3 protein: CASGLDRGNQPQHF
CDR3 DNA: TGCGCCAGCGGATTGGACAGGGGAAATCAGCCCCAGCATTTT

V gene: TRBV29-1
D gene: .
J gene: TRBJ2-1
clone size: .
CDR3 protein: CSAESAVGGSYNEQFF
CDR3 DNA: TGCAGCGCCGAAAGCGCAGTGGGGGGCTCCTACAATGAGCAGTTCTTC

V gene: TRBV18
D gene: .
J gene: TRBJ2-7
clone size: .
CDR3 protein: CASSPLTRGYEQYF
CDR3 DNA: TGTGCCAGCTCACCACTTACCAGGGGATACGAGCAGTACTTC

V gene: TRBV19
D gene: TRBD1
J gene: TRBJ2-5
clone size: .
CDR3 protein: CASSPWTGKETQYF
CDR3 DNA: TGTGCCAGTAGTCCCTGGACAGGGAAAGAGACCCAGTACTTC

V gene: TRBV5-1
D gene: TRBD1
J gene: TRBJ1-2
clone size: many
CDR3 protein: CASSLQQGGTGYTF
CDR3 DNA: TGCGCCAGCAGCTTGCAACAGGGGGGGACTGGCTACACCTTC

V gene: TRBV9
D gene: TRBD2
J gene: TRBJ2-3
clone size: .
CDR3 protein: CASSPLAGVSTDTQYF
CDR3 DNA: TGTGCCAGCAGCCCGCTAGCGGGGGTCAGCACAGATACGCAGTATTTT

V gene: TRBV2
D gene: .
J gene: TRBJ1-2
clone size: .
CDR3 protein: CASSGLGEGGYTF
CDR3 DNA: TGTGCCAGCAGTGGCCTGGGAGAGGGCGGCTACACCTTC

V gene: TRBV7-9
D gene: .
J gene: TRBJ1-5
clone size: few
CDR3 protein: CASSQGSQPQHF
CDR3 DNA: TGTGCCAGCAGCCAAGGGAGTCAGCCCCAGCATTTT

V gene: TRBV6-6
D gene: .
J gene: TRBJ2-7
clone size: .
CDR3 protein: CASSYFDRLSYEQYF
CDR3 DNA: TGTGCCAGCAGTTACTTCGACAGGTTATCCTACGAGCAGTACTTC

V gene: TRBV27
D gene: .
J gene: TRBJ1-4
clone size: .
CDR3 protein: CASGLREKLFF
CDR3 DNA: TGTGCCAGCGGACTTCGGGAAAAACTGTTTTTT

V gene: TRBV18
D gene: .
J gene: TRBJ1-3
clone size: .
CDR3 protein: CASLKQGYSGNTIYF
CDR3 DNA: TGTGCCAGCTTGAAACAGGGTTACTCTGGAAACACCATATATTTT

V gene: TRBV27
D gene: .
J gene: TRBJ2-1
clone size: .
CDR3 protein: CASSLLGANSLMNEQFF
CDR3 DNA: TGTGCCAGCAGTTTATTGGGGGCCAACTCTTTAATGAATGAGCAGTTCTTC

V gene: TRBV7-2
D gene: .
J gene: TRBJ2-5
clone size: .
CDR3 protein: CASSSPGGHQETQYF
CDR3 DNA: TGTGCCAGCAGCTCCCCCGGCGGTCACCAAGAGACCCAGTACTTC

V gene: TRBV20-1
D gene: TRBD1
J gene: TRBJ2-7
clone size: .
CDR3 protein: CSAGTGVEQYF
CDR3 DNA: TGCAGTGCCGGGACAGGGGTCGAGCAGTACTTC